This T cell receptor beta chain comes out of a study of OX40 agonist ivuxolimab in advanced cancers. Overall study: Patients took ivuxolimab, an agonistic anti-OX40 (CD134) antibody. The mean age was about 57 years, ranging from about 20 to 90, with approximately 85% of participants male. Study results and limitations: Doses of 0.1 to 3.0 mg/kg were accompanied by clonal expansion of CD4+ and CD8+ blood T cells by week 6.

Comment on this clone: Its antigen is unknown.

It was autoimmune disease history or systemic immunosuppression that excluded patients. Generated by immunoSEQ multiplex PCR, the TCRdb table keeps only in-frame clones and is missing some. Among 40,000 to 50,000 clones listed, approximately 90% were seen once. The V and J ends lost 4 bases and 4 bases respectively, with 20 bases between them. The CDR3 has 15 residues. CDR1 is SQVTM, CDR2 ANQGSEA, per germline. The sequences come from CD4+ or CD8+ T cells sorted from blood, collected in a trial of the OX40 agonist ivuxolimab. The sequence was obtained from an adult with an advanced solid tumor such as melanoma, head and neck, liver or kidney cancer. The chain links TRBV29-1 to TRBJ2-7; possible D gene TRBD2, 5 bases. The CDR3 protein is CSVVWLAVRSYEQYF. The CDR3 nucleotides are TGCAGCGTTGTTTGGCTAGCCGTTCGATCTTACGAGCAGTACTTC.